Listed here are 31 T cell receptor beta chains from one sample, sequenced in a study of blood T cell repertoires in COVID-19 (dated by TCRdb to the early 2020s). Preparation of the library involved the immunoSEQ multiplex PCR assay. The immuneACCESS repertoire file appears here via TCRdb, limited to in-frame rearrangements. These files lack a portion of the clones; in checked studies, under half of the deficit traces to unresolved V genes, and the cause of the others is not known. This sample is represented by about half a million clones; about 91% of them were singletons. The ten largest clones add up to around 0.95% of the sample. The source material was peripheral blood. The receptors derive from a man between 18 and 29 years old with COVID-19, enrolled during active disease.

The genes are TRBV3-1 (or the pseudogene TRBV3-2) and TRBJ2-3; 8 bases line up with TRBD2. Unmatched junction bases numbered 7, after V lost 4 bases and J lost 4 bases. Germline CDR1 LGHDT, CDR2 YNNKEL (reference sequence). CDR3 length equals 15 residues. The CDR3 loop is CASSLGGRTADTQYF. In DNA, the CDR3 is TGTGCCAGCAGCCTGGGCGGGAGGACCGCAGATACGCAGTATTTT.

The gene calls are TRBV6-4 and TRBJ2-3, with TRBD2 matching 10 bases. Germline CDR1 and CDR2: MRHNA and SNTAGT. The CDR3 covers 15 residues. V shed 5 bases and J 2 bases; nucleotides not matched to a gene: 4. The CDR3: CASSPLAGATDTQYF. The DNA for the CDR3 is TGTGCCAGCAGTCCGCTAGCGGGAGCCACAGATACGCAGTATTTT.

The chain couples TRBV7-9 to TRBJ2-1; TRBD2 agrees at 10 bases. The CDR3 contains 16 residues. CDR1 and CDR2 from the germline V gene are SEHNR and FQNEAQ (reference sequence). Trimming removed 1 base from V and 7 bases from J; junction bases left unmatched: 7. CDR3 DNA sequence: TGTGCCAGCAGCTTAGTCTTGTCTAGCGGGGGTAATGAGCAGTTCTTC. This sequence encodes CASSLVLSSGGNEQFF.

In its sample, this clone was seen once. The chain uses TRBV5-1 and TRBJ2-3; TRBD1 matches 7 bases. CDR1 and CDR2 (germline): SGHRS, YFSETQ. The V gene end was trimmed by 1 base and the J gene end by 2 bases; junction bases not matched to a gene: 4. This CDR3 is 15 amino acids long. CDR3 sequence: CASSLQGVVTDTQYF. CDR3 sequence (DNA): TGCGCCAGCAGCTTGCAGGGGGTCGTCACAGATACGCAGTATTTT.

This sequence joins TRBV4-1 and TRBJ2-1; 7 bases line up with TRBD2. CDR1 is MGHRA and CDR2 is YSYEKL in the germline V gene. Unmatched junction bases numbered 11, after V lost 4 bases and J lost 8 bases. The CDR3 totals 15 residues. The CDR3 DNA is TGCGCCAGCAGCCGTGGGGGAGGGTACTTCGATGAGCAGTTCTTC. It is translated as CASSRGGGYFDEQFF.

The chain combines TRBV2 with TRBJ2-1; weak D call: TRBD2 (5 bases). Between the trimmed V and J ends, which lost 4 bases and 1 base, there was a span of 8 bases. The CDR3 contains 14 residues. Germline CDR1 SNHLY, CDR2 FYNNEI. The DNA of the CDR3 is TGTGCCAGCAGTGGTACGGGATCCTACAATGAGCAGTTCTTC. Protein product: CASSGTGSYNEQFF.

About this clone itself: Other nucleotide sequences in the sample specify the same CDR3. The V call is TRBV5-1, the J call TRBJ2-5, with 13 bases matching TRBD2. The CDR3 spans 16 residues. CDR1 is SGHRS and CDR2 is YFSETQ in the germline V gene. The V segment lost 4 bases and the J segment 2 bases; nucleotides outside the gene matches: 5. CDR3 nucleotide sequence: TGCGCCAGCAGCCTGGAGACTAGCGGGGGGCAAGAGACCCAGTACTTC. The encoded protein is CASSLETSGGQETQYF.

V is TRBV5-1 and J is TRBJ1-4; unclear D gene. The V gene's germline CDR1 is SGHRS and CDR2 YFSETQ. CDR3 length: 17 residues. The V and J ends lost 0 bases and 0 bases respectively, with 12 bases between them. The CDR3 here is CASSLVGRTATNEKLFF. CDR3 bases: TGCGCCAGCAGCTTGGTAGGGAGGACTGCAACTAATGAAAAACTGTTTTTT.

This rearrangement joins TRBV6-4 to TRBJ2-3, with TRBD1 as a possible D gene (6 bases). This CDR3 comprises 11 residues. Germline assignment: CDR1 MRHNA and CDR2 SNTAGT. With 9 bases removed from V and 6 bases from J, the gap between germline ends came to 10 bases. The CDR3 bases are TGTGCCAGGGGCACAGGGGATACGCAGTATTTT. Its translation: CARGTGDTQYF.

This clone was observed once. The chain employs TRBV19 and TRBJ2-3, with 8 bases fitting TRBD1. Germline V gives CDR1 LNHDA, CDR2 SQIVND (reference sequence). The V and J ends lost 10 bases and 4 bases, in that order; junction bases with no gene match: 10. The CDR3 consists of 14 residues. Here the CDR3 reads CANADRGGPDTQYF. CDR3 coding DNA: TGTGCCAATGCCGACAGGGGAGGCCCAGATACGCAGTATTTT.

The V and J genes are TRBV29-1 and TRBJ2-1, with D maybe TRBD2 (6 bases). V was pared by 2 bases and J by 7 bases, with 15 bases between. The CDR3 has 14 amino acids. Germline CDR1 reads SQVTM; CDR2 reads ANQGSEA. The CDR3 region has the DNA TGCAGCGTTGAACATACGGCCCGGGGGAATGAGCAGTTCTTC. It specifies CSVEHTARGNEQFF.

CDR3 bases: TGTGCCAGCAGACCCGGGACTAGCGGACTCACCGGGGAGCTGTTTTTT. Amino acids: CASRPGTSGLTGELFF. The chain is built from TRBV27 and TRBJ2-2; 11 bases match TRBD2. The CDR3 is made up of 16 amino acids. Germline V gene sequence: CDR1 MNHEY, CDR2 SMNVEV (reference sequence). Trimming at V came to 6 bases and at J to 4 bases, leaving 7 bases not matched to a gene.

The chain combines TRBV5-5 with TRBJ2-2, with D possibly being TRBD1 (5 bases). Trimming took off 3 bases at V and 0 bases at J, with 9 bases between the two ends. The germline gives CDR1 SGHKS, CDR2 YYEKEE (reference sequence). There are 15 residues in the CDR3. The CDR3 loop is CASSSRVTNTGELFF. The CDR3, as DNA: TGTGCCAGCAGCTCCAGGGTTACGAACACCGGGGAGCTGTTTTTT.

This clone was recorded once. The chain uses TRBV27 and TRBJ1-1, with no clear D. CDR1 is MNHEY and CDR2 is SMNVEV in the germline V gene (reference sequence). V dropped 5 bases and J dropped 3 bases, with 22 bases sitting between them. The CDR3 covers 17 residues. The CDR3 here is CASSPLPGKGRYTEAFF. The CDR3 DNA reads as TGTGCCAGCAGTCCCCTTCCCGGGAAGGGTAGGTACACTGAAGCTTTCTTT.

The genes are TRBV6-6 and TRBJ1-6, with D possibly being TRBD1 (6 bases). The germline V and J ends were trimmed by 5 bases and 16 bases, with 15 bases remaining between them. This CDR3 region has 12 residues. Per germline, CDR1 MNHNY and CDR2 SVGAGI (reference sequence). CDR3 in DNA: TGTGCCAGCAGTAGCCTGGGACAACCACTCCACTTT. It is translated as CASSSLGQPLHF.

A note on this clone: Other DNA sequences from this sample encode an identical CDR3 as well. The chain carries TRBV6-5 and TRBJ2-7; TRBD2 might be the D (6 bases). With 6 bases removed from V and 0 bases from J, the gap between germline ends came to 9 bases. The germline CDR1 and CDR2 sequences are MNHEY and SVGAGI. CDR3 length: 13 amino acids. CDR3: CASSPGSSYEQYF. The CDR3 DNA reads TGTGCCAGCAGCCCCGGGAGCTCCTACGAGCAGTACTTC.

Concerning this clone: The same CDR3 also results from other DNA sequences found in this sample. The gene calls are TRBV29-1 and TRBJ2-1; the match to TRBD2 covers 10 bases. Trimming removed 4 bases from V and 7 bases from J; junction bases left unmatched: 4. Per germline, CDR1 SQVTM and CDR2 ANQGSEA. This CDR3 is 13 amino acids long. The CDR3 DNA reads TGCAGCGTTGGGGCTAGCGGGAGTAATGAGCAGTTCTTC. Residues: CSVGASGSNEQFF.

The chain is built from TRBV7-8 and TRBJ2-7; tentatively, D is TRBD2 (7 bases). V was clipped by 1 base and J by 4 bases, with 20 bases between them. This CDR3 spans 17 amino acids. Per germline, CDR1 SGHVS and CDR2 FQNEAQ. DNA of the CDR3: TGTGCCAGCAGCTTAGTTGGTGGGGGGGGCATACTGTACGAGCAGTACTTC. Its translation is CASSLVGGGGILYEQYF.

The chain couples TRBV5-6 to TRBJ1-2, with D perhaps matching TRBD1 (5 bases). The CDR3 is 15 residues long. V was shortened by 4 bases and J by 2 bases, with 15 bases between the two germline ends. Per germline, CDR1 SGHDT and CDR2 YYEEEE. This CDR3 is CASSPPRTRNYGYTF. CDR3 DNA: TGTGCCAGCAGCCCACCCCGGACAAGGAACTATGGCTACACCTTC. Filled out from reference TRBV5-6 and TRBJ1-2, the complete variable domain reads DAGVTQSPTHLIKTRGQQVTLRCSPKSGHDTVSWYQQALGQGPQFIFQYYEEEERQRGNFPDRFSGHQFPNYSSELNVNALLLGDSALYLCASSPPRTRNYGYTFGSGTRLTVV.

This clone was counted only a few times. The CDR3 DNA follows: TGTGCCAGCAGCCAATCTGGACAGGGGCTCTCGAACACTGAAGCTTTCTTT. It specifies CASSQSGQGLSNTEAFF. The J gene is TRBJ1-1, the V gene TRBV28; 9 positions match TRBD1. Germline assignment: CDR1 MDHEN and CDR2 SYDVKM. V was clipped by 6 bases and J by 1 base; unmatched bases: 12. The CDR3 is made up of 17 amino acids.

This chain links TRBV18 with TRBJ1-1, with a possible D match to TRBD1 (6 bases). The CDR3 has 14 residues. The germline V gene encodes CDR1 KGHSH and CDR2 LQKENI. The ends were cut back, 6 bases at V and 5 bases at J, with 16 bases in the middle. CDR3 loop: CASSLEQGKTEAFF. The CDR3 DNA is TGTGCCAGCTCCCTTGAACAGGGTAAGACTGAAGCTTTCTTT.

There are a few counts of this clone. The chain combines TRBV12-3 or TRBV12-4 with TRBJ2-3, with D perhaps matching TRBD1 (7 bases). Trimming took off 1 base at V and 13 bases at J, with 12 bases between the two ends. The CDR3 runs 12 residues. The DNA for the CDR3 is TGTGCCAGCAGTTTAGGCGACAGGGAGGAGTATTTT. This gives the protein CASSLGDREEYF.

The chain links TRBV6-5 to TRBJ1-1, with D possibly matching TRBD1 (5 bases). Germline lookup yields CDR1 MNHEY and CDR2 SVGAGI. V was pared by 7 bases and J by 6 bases, with 21 bases between. The CDR3 is 15 residues long. The CDR3 loop reads CASTEGGRWGSEAFF. CDR3 DNA sequence: TGTGCCAGCACCGAAGGAGGGCGGTGGGGCTCTGAAGCTTTCTTT.

The rearrangement uses TRBV5-1 and TRBJ1-1; 10 positions agree with TRBD1. Germline V gives CDR1 SGHRS, CDR2 YFSETQ. V lost 4 bases to trimming and J lost 11 bases; unmatched junction nucleotides: 11. The CDR3 sequence is 14 residues long. CDR3 residues: CASSLGTGAPQAFF. The CDR3 DNA sequence: TGCGCCAGCAGCCTCGGGACAGGGGCGCCCCAGGCTTTCTTT.

The chain links TRBV6-1 to TRBJ1-1; D remains unclear. Trimming shortened V by 1 base and J by 0 bases, and 9 bases separated the two germline ends. This CDR3 contains 15 residues. Germline CDR1 reads MNHNS; CDR2 reads SASEGT. The CDR3 region is CASSEDGLLNTEAFF. The CDR3 DNA is TGTGCCAGCAGTGAAGATGGACTTTTGAACACTGAAGCTTTCTTT.

The CDR3 spells CASSGLAGGADTQYF. DNA for the CDR3: TGTGCCAGCAGCGGGTTAGCGGGAGGGGCAGATACGCAGTATTTT. V and J are TRBV9 and TRBJ2-3; 11 bases fit TRBD2. The germline gives CDR1 SGDLS, CDR2 YYNGEE. The CDR3 extends over 15 amino acids. The junction had 4 bases not matched to a gene; V was cut back by 3 bases and J by 4 bases.

This chain uses TRBV6-5 with TRBJ1-3; 7 bases match TRBD1. CDR3 length equals 15 residues. With V trimmed by 2 bases and J by 0 bases, 1 base remained unmatched. Germline assignment: CDR1 MNHEY and CDR2 SVGAGI. The CDR3 reads CASSYQGGSGNTIYF. CDR3 nucleotides: TGTGCCAGCAGTTACCAGGGGGGCTCTGGAAACACCATATATTTT.

The chain joins TRBV6-5 to TRBJ2-7; D is ambiguous. Between the trimmed V and J ends, which lost 7 bases and 0 bases, there was a span of 10 bases. Germline-derived CDR1 and CDR2 are MNHEY and SVGAGI. CDR3 length equals 13 residues. CDR3 protein: CASNEESSYEQYF. The CDR3 DNA follows: TGTGCCAGCAACGAAGAGAGCTCCTACGAGCAGTACTTC.

The chain recombines TRBV5-4 with TRBJ2-6; D is uncertain. The V gene's germline CDR1 is SGHNT and CDR2 YYREEE (reference sequence). V shed 0 bases and J shed 0 bases, with 4 bases lying between them. CDR3 length: 15 residues. The CDR3 sequence is CASSLALSGANVLTF. The CDR3 DNA reads TGTGCCAGCAGCTTGGCCCTCTCTGGGGCCAACGTCCTGACTTTC.

This clone appeared once. The chain couples TRBV27 to TRBJ2-7, with a tentative D call TRBD2 (6 bases). This CDR3 has 13 amino acids. Trimming shortened V by 4 bases and J by 4 bases, and 11 bases separated the two germline ends. Per germline, CDR1 MNHEY and CDR2 SMNVEV (reference sequence). CDR3 nucleotide sequence: TGTGCCAGCAGTTCATACGGGGGATACGAGCAGTACTTC. This gives the protein CASSSYGGYEQYF.

This chain uses TRBV27 with TRBJ2-2, with D tentatively TRBD1 (6 bases). V was cut by 5 bases and J by 8 bases, with 24 bases left in between. The CDR3 has 17 residues. Looked up from germline, CDR1 is MNHEY and CDR2 is SMNVEV (reference sequence). The CDR3 reads CASSPRLGARLSGELFF. The CDR3, as DNA: TGTGCCAGCAGTCCGAGACTGGGGGCGCGTCTTTCAGGGGAGCTGTTTTTT.